The text below deals with one T cell receptor (beta chain). This sample is drawn from a study of blood T cell repertoires in COVID-19. The overall study: Sample material is recorded as cDNA or gDNA derived from T cells, B-cell-depleted T cells, or PBMCs.

Per the study methods: Quantification of nucleated cells was approximated via reference gene primer amplification. The data were produced by immunoSEQ multiplex PCR, yet TCRdb's version contains in-frame clones alone and is incomplete. The DNA was the basis for D and trimming; V, J and clone size are from that table. Altogether some 300,000 clones are present, approximately 89% being singletons, with the ten largest covering approximately 1.8%. Those enrolled in Seattle joined during active infection and were followed longitudinally afterward. The germline gives CDR1 LNHDA, CDR2 SQIVND (reference sequence). The V gene lost 7 bases and the J gene lost 7 bases, with 13 bases spanning the gap. There are 13 residues in the CDR3.

The gene calls are TRBV19 and TRBJ1-4, with D possibly matching TRBD1 (5 bases). Material for sequencing was peripheral blood. The TCR comes from a woman aged 30 to 39 with COVID-19, enrolled during active disease. CDR3 residues: CASKWQGSEKLFF. CDR3 coding DNA: TGTGCCAGTAAGTGGCAGGGCTCTGAAAAACTGTTTTTT.